This T cell receptor beta chain was retrieved from a study of cytomegalovirus exposure and HLA in healthy donors. Study background: As an earlier analysis found, 150 million to 200 million T cells yielded about 120 million unique TCR beta sequences.

PCR employed 60 Vbeta and 13 Jbeta primers. Some clones are missing from TCRdb's copy, which holds only in-frame ones; the method was immunoSEQ multiplex PCR. The repertoire holds over 100,000 clones, with 72% as singletons. The receptor was isolated from a man aged 50 to 59 in good health and CMV-seropositive. Sequenced: PBMCs.

The CDR3 DNA follows: TGTGCCAGCAGCTCATCGACAAATTATAACACTGAAGCTTTCTTT. It is translated as CASSSSTNYNTEAFF. This sequence joins TRBV7-9 and TRBJ1-1; no firm D call. V was cut by 4 bases and J by 2 bases, with 14 bases left in between. The CDR3 is made up of 15 amino acids. The V gene's germline CDR1 is SEHNR and CDR2 FQNEAQ (reference sequence).